This T cell receptor beta chain was sequenced during a study of Ad26.COV2.S vaccination and SARS-CoV-2 variants. Whole-study results and caveats: Overall T cell responses may have been underestimated by the analyses of TCR breadth and depth. It was reported that spike-specific CD8+ and CD4+ T cell responses were substantially broad after vaccination.

Produced via immunoSEQ multiplex PCR; TCRdb's table is partial and in-frame only. The sample holds around 450,000 clones; 75% to 90% are singletons and the top ten take over 2%. This clone is a singleton in its sample. Its target is unknown. Treatment given: 15 to 20 received Ad26.COV2.S at low or high dose, single or two shots; 5 received placebo; per-sample allocation not given. Specimen acquisition occurred on day 63 following the initial vaccine or placebo injection. In Boston, the donor was an adult between 18-55 years of age. This CDR3 region has 19 residues. V was clipped by 1 base and J by 4 bases; unmatched bases: 12. CDR1 is SGHTA, CDR2 FQGTGA, per germline.

This TCR derives from a person aged 18-65 years who received the Ad26.COV2.S COVID-19 vaccine or a placebo. The J gene is TRBJ2-3, the V gene TRBV7-3; 12 bases agree with TRBD2. Material: peripheral blood, obtained in a trial of Ad26.COV2.S vaccine versus placebo. The CDR3 region is CASSLRGASGRARSDTQYF. DNA of the CDR3: TGTGCCAGCAGCTTAAGGGGGGCTAGCGGGAGGGCTAGGTCAGATACGCAGTATTTT.